This TCR beta chain stems from a study of blood T cell repertoires in COVID-19. Background on the study: Researchers got acute and convalescent COVID-19 samples from the United States, Italy and Spain.

Generated by immunoSEQ multiplex PCR, the TCRdb table keeps only in-frame clones and is missing some. The sample has roughly 20,000 clones, approximately 84% seen once; the top ten hold roughly 30%. Deletions cut 5 bases from V and 5 bases from J, with 16 bases between. CDR1 and CDR2 from the germline V gene are LGHNT and FRNRAP. This CDR3 region has 15 residues. The receptor was isolated from a human donor with active COVID-19. The donor label of this sample is uncertain. Sequenced: peripheral blood. This sequence joins TRBV12-5 and TRBJ1-5, with D uncertain. The CDR3 loop is CASGAGFGEDQPQHF. The CDR3 region has the DNA TGTGCTAGTGGTGCGGGTTTTGGGGAAGATCAGCCCCAGCATTTT.